This T cell receptor beta chain was captured in a study of blood T cell repertoires in COVID-19. The overall study: PBMCs, B-cell-depleted T cells, or T cells were the source of the cDNA or gDNA that made up the material.

Per the authors' pipeline: Reference gene primers were amplified, and this amplification served to estimate nucleated cell counts. The table came from immunoSEQ multiplex PCR; TCRdb's copy has only in-frame clones and leaves some out. The V and J calls and the clone size are those of that table, but D and trimming were determined from the DNA. This sample yields a few hundred thousand clones, of which about 84% are seen a single time; roughly 1.6% belongs to the top ten. J lost 4 bases, V lost 5 bases, and 11 bases had no gene match. Germline V CDR1 and CDR2: LGHDT, YNNKEL (reference sequence). The CDR3 length is 17 residues.

Sequencing was carried out using peripheral blood. J is TRBJ1-6 and V is TRBV3-1 (or the pseudogene TRBV3-2), with TRBD1 matching 7 bases. This clonotype originated in a woman aged 45-65 years with acute or convalescent COVID-19. The CDR3 DNA follows: TGTGCCAGCAGCACACTTAGGACAGGCGATTATAATTCACCCCTCCACTTT. This translates into CASSTLRTGDYNSPLHF.